A selection of T cell receptor beta chains follows, all from one sample in a study of T cell responses to AZD1222 COVID-19 vaccine. Sequencing was performed with immunoSEQ multiplex PCR; in TCRdb, only in-frame clones are kept and a portion is missing. This table holds roughly 92,000 clones, 85% to 90% found once. The source material was peripheral blood, sampled 28 days after the second AZD1222 dose. These receptors originate from an adult who received the AZD1222 COVID-19 vaccine. Each CDR3 is given with its conserved first and last residue. A D gene is named only where the DNA matches it firmly. Size tells how often a clone was seen (once, few, many) or the class of an expanded clone, and some rows leave it out.

CASSQGTPAYEQYF,TGTGCCAGCAGCCAGGGGACGCCCGCCTACGAGCAGTACTTC,TRBV4-2,NA,TRBJ2-7,NA
CASSPSDREAFF,TGTGCCAGCTCACCCTCGGACAGGGAAGCTTTCTTT,TRBV18,TRBD1,TRBJ1-1,NA
CASRETGSYNSPLHF,TGTGCCAGCAGGGAGACAGGCTCCTATAATTCACCCCTCCACTTT,TRBV2,NA,TRBJ1-6,NA
CASSLATPYEQYF,TGCGCCAGCAGCTTGGCTACCCCCTACGAGCAGTACTTC,TRBV5-1,NA,TRBJ2-7,NA
CASSHQTNQRSIYF,TGTGCCAGCAGCCATCAGACCAATCAAAGGTCCATATATTTT,TRBV3-1/TRBV3-2,NA,TRBJ1-3,NA
CASSVDLASEQYF,TGTGCCAGCAGCGTAGATCTAGCTAGCGAGCAGTACTTC,TRBV9,NA,TRBJ2-7,NA
CASSREMNTEAFF,TGTGCCAGCAGCAGGGAGATGAACACTGAAGCTTTCTTT,TRBV7-3,NA,TRBJ1-1,few
CASSTGVGGYTF,TGTGCCAGCAGTACAGGGGTGGGTGGCTACACCTTC,TRBV2,TRBD1,TRBJ1-2,NA
CASSLEAGVSNQPQHF,TGTGCCAGCAGCTTAGAAGCGGGAGTTTCCAATCAGCCCCAGCATTTT,TRBV11-2,NA,TRBJ1-5,NA
CASSFQGPPYGYTF,TGTGCCAGCAGCTTCCAGGGACCCCCGTATGGCTACACCTTC,TRBV5-4,NA,TRBJ1-2,NA
CASSVATGYYNEQFF,TGTGCCAGCAGCGTAGCTACAGGGTACTACAATGAGCAGTTCTTC,TRBV9,NA,TRBJ2-1,NA
CASSLTGLEETQYF,TGCGCCAGCAGCCTGACAGGGCTGGAAGAGACCCAGTACTTC,TRBV4-1,TRBD1,TRBJ2-5,NA
CASTTSGAMNTGELFF,TGTGCCAGCACAACTAGCGGGGCGATGAACACCGGGGAGCTGTTTTTT,TRBV7-2,TRBD2,TRBJ2-2,NA
CASSPSRGISTDTQYF,TGTGCCAGCAGCCCCTCCCGGGGGATTAGCACAGATACGCAGTATTTT,TRBV5-4,NA,TRBJ2-3,NA
CASSLPRVNEQFF,TGTGCCAGCAGCTTACCCAGGGTCAATGAGCAGTTCTTC,TRBV7-9,NA,TRBJ2-1,medium-sized
CASSLEGRLAEAFF,TGCGCCAGCAGCTTGGAAGGAAGATTGGCTGAAGCTTTCTTT,TRBV5-1,NA,TRBJ1-1,NA
CASSPQQGGQGYEQYF,TGTGCCAGCAGCCCCCAACAAGGGGGACAGGGTTACGAGCAGTACTTC,TRBV9,TRBD1,TRBJ2-7,once
CASSPPGLPGNTIYF,TGTGCCAGCTCACCACCCGGTCTTCCGGGAAACACCATATATTTT,TRBV18,NA,TRBJ1-3,NA
CAWIRGGRVTEAFF,TGTGCCTGGATCCGCGGGGGGCGGGTCACTGAAGCTTTCTTT,TRBV30,NA,TRBJ1-1,NA
CASSPNQGPMQYF,TGCGCCAGCAGCCCGAACCAGGGTCCTATGCAGTACTTC,TRBV5-1,NA,TRBJ2-7,NA
CASSVTGATEAFF,TGTGCCAGCAGCGTGACGGGAGCTACTGAAGCTTTCTTT,TRBV5-8,NA,TRBJ1-1,NA
CASSKDRVHEQYF,TGTGCCAGCAGCAAAGACAGGGTCCACGAGCAGTACTTC,TRBV5-6,TRBD1,TRBJ2-7,few
CASSEVGQTGELFF,TGTGCCAGCAGTGAAGTCGGTCAGACCGGGGAGCTGTTTTTT,TRBV2,NA,TRBJ2-2,NA
CASSDGTGSGNTIYF,TGCGCCAGCAGCGACGGGACAGGGTCTGGAAACACCATATATTTT,TRBV10-1,TRBD1,TRBJ1-3,NA
CASSQGDLEETQYF,TGTGCCAGCAGCCAAGGTGATTTGGAAGAGACCCAGTACTTC,TRBV3-1/TRBV3-2,NA,TRBJ2-5,NA
CASSLKGRYGYTF,TGTGCCAGCAGCCTAAAGGGCCGGTATGGCTACACCTTC,TRBV3-1/TRBV3-2,NA,TRBJ1-2,NA
CASSSGGRTEAFF,TGTGCCAGCAGCTCGGGGGGTAGGACTGAAGCTTTCTTT,TRBV7-9,NA,TRBJ1-1,NA
CASGTPYNSPLHF,TGTGCCAGCGGGACACCGTATAATTCACCCCTCCACTTT,TRBV2,NA,TRBJ1-6,NA
CASSGGANYGYTF,TGTGCCAGTAGTGGAGGAGCTAACTATGGCTACACCTTC,TRBV19,NA,TRBJ1-2,few
CASSPDSDSCEQYF,TGCGCCAGCAGTCCTGACAGTGACTCCTGCGAGCAGTACTTC,TRBV10-2,NA,TRBJ2-7,NA
CASSPDSPYGYTF,TGTGCCAGCAGTCCGGACAGTCCCTATGGCTACACCTTC,TRBV5-4,NA,TRBJ1-2,few
CASSSSGGAGTGELFF,TGTGCCAGCAGTTCTAGCGGGGGGGCCGGCACCGGGGAGCTGTTTTTT,TRBV6-5,TRBD2,TRBJ2-2,once
CASSPVGFYEQFF,TGTGCCAGCAGCCCCGTGGGTTTCTATGAGCAGTTCTTC,TRBV3-1/TRBV3-2,NA,TRBJ2-1,NA